This T cell receptor (beta chain) was sequenced for a study of blood T cell repertoires in COVID-19. In the study's own analysis: Amplifying reference gene primers gave estimates of nucleated cell counts. Sequenced by immunoSEQ multiplex PCR; TCRdb stores in-frame clones only, minus some. V and J calls and clone size come straight from that table; D and trimming were deduced from the DNA. The data show a few hundred thousand clones, roughly nine tenths seen once. The CDR3 spans 11 residues. Per germline, CDR1 LNHDA and CDR2 SQIVND (reference sequence). V lost 10 bases to trimming and J lost 7 bases; unmatched junction nucleotides: 3.

Sequencing used PBMCs or T cells enriched from blood (not recorded which). The genes are TRBV19 and TRBJ2-1; 8 bases map to TRBD2. This clonotype was sampled from a man between 25 and 39 years old who had recovered from COVID-19. DNA for the CDR3: TGTGCCACCCGGGGGGGAAATGAGCAGTTCTTC. It codes for CATRGGNEQFF.